This TCR beta chain was profiled in a study of post-analysis software for immune sequencing data. The V and J ends lost 2 bases and 4 bases respectively, with 14 bases between them. Germline loops: CDR1 KGHSH, CDR2 LQKENI. This CDR3 is built from 15 residues. Study-wide results and caveats: Relative to controls, patients had five TRBV segments at higher frequency, with TRBV5-6, TRBV5-1 and TRBV20-1 among these.

Unique molecular identifiers were built into the TCR beta cDNA libraries. cDNA molecules numbering some 500,000 came from around 1 to 10 million T cells. Using its own MiXCR run on the PCR reads, TCRdb lists one record per CDR3 protein. The sample has about 820,000 distinct CDR3 sequences, around 50% seen once. This clonotype has more than one count but fewer than ten. Its specificity is not known. This TCR was recovered from a girl aged 5 to 17 with multiple sclerosis. The rearrangement links TRBV18 to TRBJ1-1; D might be TRBD1 (5 bases). Sequencing was performed on blood. CDR3 sequence reads: CASSPTRSQGTEAFF. CDR3 DNA sequence: TGTGCCAGCTCACCAACGAGGAGTCAGGGCACTGAAGCTTTCTTT.